Sequencing of this TCR beta chain was carried out in a study of cytomegalovirus exposure and HLA in healthy donors. Study results and limitations: It was reported that the classifier diagnosed cytomegalovirus status with high specificity and sensitivity in both the original and validation cohorts.

On this clone: Antigen unknown.

The PCR was carried out with 60 Vbeta primers and 13 Jbeta primers. Sequencing was performed with immunoSEQ multiplex PCR; in TCRdb, only in-frame clones are kept and a portion is missing. The data show 90,000 to 130,000 clones, with roughly 73% seen just once and approximately 0.9% held by the top ten. The CDR3 sequence is 12 residues long. Germline V lookup: CDR1 MNHNS, CDR2 SASEGT. Trimming removed 4 bases from V and 6 bases from J, with 10 bases in between. The TCR was taken from a woman under 40 in good health and CMV-seronegative. The chain recombines TRBV6-1 with TRBJ2-7; D is ambiguous. Sequencing was done on a sample of PBMCs. CDR3 coding DNA: TGTGCCAGCAGTGGGGCCCGTGTCGAGCAGTACTTC. It codes for CASSGARVEQYF.